The 8 T cell receptor beta chains below come from one sample, sequenced in a study of cytomegalovirus exposure and HLA in healthy donors. The PCR had 60 Vbeta and 13 Jbeta primers. Using immunoSEQ multiplex PCR, the repertoire was profiled, and TCRdb retains in-frame clones only, with some absent. The sample yields about 100,000 clones, about three quarters seen once. Sequencing input: PBMCs. The receptors were gathered from a male donor in good health and CMV-seropositive.

V usage is TRBV5-1 and J usage is TRBJ2-2; TRBD2 matches at 14 bases. The ends lost 2 bases at V and 6 bases at J; junction bases unmatched: 3. This CDR3 contains 16 residues. CDR1 is SGHRS and CDR2 is YFSETQ in the germline V gene. CDR3 coding DNA: TGCGCCAGCAGCTTAGGGACTAGCGGGGGCCCCGGGGAGCTGTTTTTT. Amino acid sequence: CASSLGTSGGPGELFF.

The genes are TRBV30 and TRBJ2-5, with D uncertain. The CDR3 spans 13 residues. Germline V lookup: CDR1 GTSNPN, CDR2 SVGIG (reference sequence). V lost 3 bases to trimming and J lost 2 bases, with 10 bases between them. The CDR3 spells CAWRTQSQETQYF. The CDR3 DNA reads as TGTGCCTGGAGAACACAGAGTCAAGAGACCCAGTACTTC.

This clone was seen only a few times. CDR3 sequence (DNA): TGCGCCAGCAGCCAAGATTGGGGAGCCTCTAATGAAAAACTGTTTTTT. Encoded protein: CASSQDWGASNEKLFF. This sequence joins TRBV4-3 and TRBJ1-4, with D unclear. CDR3 length equals 16 residues. V was cut by 0 bases and J by 3 bases, with 11 bases left in between. CDR1 and CDR2 from the germline V gene are LGHNA and YSLEER.

J is TRBJ1-2 and V is TRBV7-9, with D possibly TRBD1 on 6 matching bases. Trimming removed 5 bases at V and 4 bases at J, with 17 bases between. The CDR3 covers 15 residues. CDR1 is SEHNR and CDR2 is FQNEAQ in the germline V gene (reference sequence). The chain's CDR3 is CASSGTGGGGYGYTF. The CDR3 DNA follows: TGTGCCAGCAGCGGGACGGGGGGCGGGGGCTATGGCTACACCTTC.

The chain employs TRBV6-6 and TRBJ1-5, with TRBD1 identical over 7 bases. This CDR3 spans 14 amino acids. Trimming removed 6 bases from V and 3 bases from J; junction bases left unmatched: 5. Germline loops: CDR1 MNHNY, CDR2 SVGAGI (reference sequence). The CDR3 here is CASREGQYNQPQHF. CDR3 DNA: TGTGCCAGCAGGGAGGGACAGTACAATCAGCCCCAGCATTTT.

As regards this clone: Relative to the germline gene, one junction end is altered; a read error may explain this. V gene TRBV7-7 combines with J gene TRBJ2-3, with D possibly being TRBD2 (5 bases). There are 14 residues in the CDR3. Germline V gives CDR1 SSHAT, CDR2 FNYEAQ (reference sequence). CDR3 sequence reads: CASSLASLTDTQYF. CDR3 in DNA: TGTGCTAGCAGCTTAGCGTCCCTCACAGATACGCAGTATTTT. Combining the CDR3 with reference TRBV7-7 and TRBJ2-3 gives the whole variable domain GAGVSQSPRYKVTKRGQDVTLRCDPISSHATLYWYQQALGQGPEFLTYFNYEAQPDKSGLPSDRFSAERPEGSISTLTIQRTEQRDSAMYRCASSLASLTDTQYFGPGTRLTVL.

In its sample, this clone was seen a few times. This rearrangement joins TRBV9 to TRBJ1-3, with D perhaps matching TRBD1 (6 bases). The germline CDR1 and CDR2 sequences are SGDLS and YYNGEE. Trimming took 0 bases from V and 0 from J, leaving 10 bases between them. This CDR3 has 16 amino acids. This chain's CDR3 is CASSVDQGISGNTIYF. DNA of the CDR3: TGTGCCAGCAGCGTAGACCAGGGGATCTCTGGAAACACCATATATTTT. The full variable domain, in which reference TRBV9 and TRBJ1-3 provide the parts outside the CDR3, is DSGVTQTPKHLITATGQRVTLRCSPRSGDLSVYWYQQSLDQGLQFLIQYYNGEERAKGNILERFSAQQFPDLHSELNLSSLELGDSALYFCASSVDQGISGNTIYFGEGSWLTVV.

This clone was found a few times. The chain recombines TRBV7-8 with TRBJ2-1, with 10 bases aligning to TRBD2. Trimming removed 6 bases from V and 2 bases from J; junction bases left unmatched: 10. The length of the CDR3 is 17 residues. Looked up from germline, CDR1 is SGHVS and CDR2 is FQNEAQ. The CDR3 sequence: CASSAILSGGTYNEQFF. CDR3 in DNA: TGTGCCAGCAGTGCAATACTTAGCGGGGGGACCTACAATGAGCAGTTCTTC. The variable domain in full, completed from reference TRBV7-8 and TRBJ2-1, reads GAGVSQSPRYKVAKRGQDVALRCDPISGHVSLFWYQQALGQGPEFLTYFQNEAQLDKSGLPSDRFFAERPEGSVSTLKIQRTQQEDSAVYLCASSAILSGGTYNEQFFGPGTRLTVL.